This T cell receptor beta chain stems from a study of early stage breast cancer tumors. Sequenced by immunoSEQ multiplex PCR; TCRdb stores in-frame clones only, minus some. The table includes fewer than 70,000 clones, roughly 80% detected once. General study findings and limits: In most of the 16 patients, blood comparison separated tumor from normal breast. Most shared enriched TCRB sequences were commonly generated ones.

Trimming cost V 8 bases and J 6 bases, with 13 bases left between them. This CDR3 region has 12 residues. Germline V gene lookup returns CDR1 KGHSH and CDR2 LQKENI. Concerning this clone: As yet, its antigen is unknown.

V gene TRBV18 combines with J gene TRBJ1-1; D remains ambiguous. Sequencing was done on a sample of blood. This TCR derives from a person aged 40 to 50 with breast cancer. The CDR3 DNA is TGTGCCAGCCGAAGGGAGGACGCTGAAGCTTTCTTT. Its translation: CASRREDAEAFF. Supplemented by reference TRBV18 and TRBJ1-1, the full variable domain reads NAGVMQNPRHLVRRRGQEARLRCSPMKGHSHVYWYRQLPEEGLKFMVYLQKENIIDESGMPKERFSAEFPKEGPSILRIQQVVRGDSAAYFCASRREDAEAFFGQGTRLTVV.